This T cell receptor beta chain originates from a study of T cell responses to AZD1222 COVID-19 vaccine. Data came from immunoSEQ multiplex PCR; TCRdb stores just in-frame clones and leaves some out. The sample holds under 300,000 clones, more than 85% seen once. V lost 1 base and J 6 bases, leaving 4 bases between the germline ends. The CDR3 is made up of 11 amino acids. Study observations and caveats: Researchers report vaccine-associated CD4 TCRs spanning spike, with dominance at 160-218 and 743-854. Unmutated regions of variants are reportedly targeted by nearly half of spike-specific TCRs. Without day 14 samples, only post-peak T cell repertoires were studied.

Remarks on this clone: Its cognate antigen is unknown.

This specimen consisted of peripheral blood, obtained on day 0 of AZD1222 vaccination. The origin of this receptor is an adult in good health. The chain couples TRBV12-3 or TRBV12-4 to TRBJ2-7; D is unclear. The CDR3 sequence: CASSLVGEQYF. DNA of the CDR3: TGTGCCAGCAGTTTAGTAGGCGAGCAGTACTTC.